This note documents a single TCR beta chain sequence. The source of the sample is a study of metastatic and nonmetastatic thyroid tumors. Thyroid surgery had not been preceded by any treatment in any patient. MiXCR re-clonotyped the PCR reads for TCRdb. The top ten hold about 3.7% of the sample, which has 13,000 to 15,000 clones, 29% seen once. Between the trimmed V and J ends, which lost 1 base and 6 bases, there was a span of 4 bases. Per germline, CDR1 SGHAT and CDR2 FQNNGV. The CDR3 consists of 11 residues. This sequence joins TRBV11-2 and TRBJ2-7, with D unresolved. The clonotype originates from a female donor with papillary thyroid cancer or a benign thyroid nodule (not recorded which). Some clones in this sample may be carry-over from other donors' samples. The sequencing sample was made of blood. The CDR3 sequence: CASSLAAEQYF. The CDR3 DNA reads TGTGCCAGCAGCTTAGCGGCCGAGCAGTACTTC.